The subject of this entry is one TCR beta chain. At least ten counts were recorded for this clone. Its antigen remains unidentified. No qualities accompany the bases; no much larger clone lies one base away. These data are taken from a study of metastatic and nonmetastatic thyroid tumors (dated by TCRdb to 2018 to 2020). Looking at the study overall: Repertoires were compared across peripheral blood and tumor or nodule tissue samples from malignant and benign thyroid patients.

No treatment had been received by any patient before thyroid surgery. The study retrospectively analysed patient clinical samples collected from about 2012 to 2018 using T-cell receptor beta sequencing. The receptor library was made with PCR. Instrument on record: Illumina HiSeq 4000. High-throughput sequencing was used to profile the CDR3 region of the TCR beta-chain in every patient. Per the authors' processing: Drawing on CDR3 differences between clinicopathological groups, the researchers built a classifier meant to tell apart patients with distant-metastatic papillary thyroid cancer. The Shannon index was used to measure repertoire diversity, and the Morisita-Horn index was used to measure how similar tumor and blood repertoires were. Using fastp trimming at Q25 and MiXCR clonotype assembly, TCRdb reanalyzed the public sequencing data and kept in-frame beta chains. The V and J calls come from TCRdb's annotation, not from the publication. A total of 40,000 to 55,000 clones appear in this sample, roughly a sixth of them only once. Approximately 3% of the sample rests with the top ten.

Beyond this particular receptor, the publication reports: In both blood and tumor samples, malignant tumors were reported to have significantly higher TCR beta diversity than benign nodules.

Based on the germline V gene, the CDR1 and CDR2 sequences are SGHRS and YFSETQ. Trimming removed 3 bases from V and 7 bases from J; the gene matches leave 12 bases unexplained. The CDR3 runs 16 amino acids, cysteine and phenylalanine included. The DNA shown is the 48-base CDR3, in frame from base 1. The material sequenced was blood. The clonotype comes from a female donor with papillary thyroid cancer or a benign thyroid nodule (not recorded which). Some clones in this sample may be carry-over from other donors' samples. The sequence is built from TRBV5-1 and TRBJ1-4; TRBD1 matches 7 bases in the middle. The sequence in DNA is TGCGCCAGCAGCTCGATGACAGGGTTGGTAGCTGAAAAACTGTTTTTT. It translates to CASSSMTGLVAEKLFF.